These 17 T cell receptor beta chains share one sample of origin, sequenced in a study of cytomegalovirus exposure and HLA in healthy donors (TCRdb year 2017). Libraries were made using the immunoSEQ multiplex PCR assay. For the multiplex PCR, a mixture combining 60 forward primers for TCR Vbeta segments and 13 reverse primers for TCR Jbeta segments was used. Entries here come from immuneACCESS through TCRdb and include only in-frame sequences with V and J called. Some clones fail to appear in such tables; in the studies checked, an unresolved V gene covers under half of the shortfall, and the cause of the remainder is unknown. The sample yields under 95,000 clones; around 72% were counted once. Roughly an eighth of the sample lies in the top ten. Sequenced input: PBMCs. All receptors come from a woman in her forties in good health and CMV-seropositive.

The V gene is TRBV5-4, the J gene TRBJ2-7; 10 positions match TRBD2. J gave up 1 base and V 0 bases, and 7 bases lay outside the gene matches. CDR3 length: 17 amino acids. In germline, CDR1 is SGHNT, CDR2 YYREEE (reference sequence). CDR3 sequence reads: CASSLEPSGGLSYEQYF. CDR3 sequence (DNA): TGTGCCAGCAGCTTGGAGCCTAGCGGGGGCCTATCCTACGAGCAGTACTTC.

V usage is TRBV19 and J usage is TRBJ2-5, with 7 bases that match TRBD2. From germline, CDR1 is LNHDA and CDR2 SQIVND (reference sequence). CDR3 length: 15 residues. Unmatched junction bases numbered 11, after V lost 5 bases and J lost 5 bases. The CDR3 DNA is TGTGCCAGTAGTCCATGGAGCGGGGAGATGGAGACCCAGTACTTC. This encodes CASSPWSGEMETQYF.

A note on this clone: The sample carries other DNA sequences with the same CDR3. In DNA form, the CDR3 reads TGCGCCAGCAGCTTGGAAACACCAAACTATGGCTACACCTTC. Its translation is CASSLETPNYGYTF. This chain uses TRBV5-1 with TRBJ1-2, with D hard to call. V dropped 0 bases and J dropped 2 bases, with 8 bases sitting between them. Germline CDR1 reads SGHRS; CDR2 reads YFSETQ. The CDR3 covers 14 residues.

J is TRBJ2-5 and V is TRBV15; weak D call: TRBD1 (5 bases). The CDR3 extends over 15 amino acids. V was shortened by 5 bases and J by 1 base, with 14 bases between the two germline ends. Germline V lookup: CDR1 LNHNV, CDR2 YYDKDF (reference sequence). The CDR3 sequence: CATSSFRGFQETQYF. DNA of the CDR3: TGTGCCACCAGCTCCTTTAGGGGCTTCCAAGAGACCCAGTACTTC.

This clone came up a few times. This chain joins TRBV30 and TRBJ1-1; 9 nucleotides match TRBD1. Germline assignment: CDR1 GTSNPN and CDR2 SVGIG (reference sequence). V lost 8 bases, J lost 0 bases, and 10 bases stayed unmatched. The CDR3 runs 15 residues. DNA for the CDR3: TGTGCCCAGATCCCGGGACAGGGTATGAACACTGAAGCTTTCTTT. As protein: CAQIPGQGMNTEAFF.

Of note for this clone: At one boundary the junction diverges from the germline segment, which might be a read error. The CDR3 DNA sequence: TGTGTCAGCAGGCCAAGCTCGACCACAGGCCTCACTGAAGCTTTCTTT. It encodes CVSRPSSTTGLTEAFF. The chain links TRBV25-1 to TRBJ1-1, with TRBD1 as a possible D gene (5 bases). Per the germline V gene, CDR1 is MGHDK and CDR2 is SYGVNS. The CDR3 is 16 residues long.

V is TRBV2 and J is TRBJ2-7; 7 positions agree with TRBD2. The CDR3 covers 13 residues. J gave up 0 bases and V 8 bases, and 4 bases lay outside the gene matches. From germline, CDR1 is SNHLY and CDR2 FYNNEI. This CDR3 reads CASSPGGSYEQYF. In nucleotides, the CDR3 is TGTGCCAGCTCCCCGGGGGGCTCCTACGAGCAGTACTTC. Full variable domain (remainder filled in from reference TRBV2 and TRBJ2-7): EPEVTQTPSHQVTQMGQEVILRCVPISNHLYFYWYRQILGQKVEFLVSFYNNEISEKSEIFDDQFSVERPDGSNFTLKIRSTKLEDSAMYFCASSPGGSYEQYFGPGTRLTVT.

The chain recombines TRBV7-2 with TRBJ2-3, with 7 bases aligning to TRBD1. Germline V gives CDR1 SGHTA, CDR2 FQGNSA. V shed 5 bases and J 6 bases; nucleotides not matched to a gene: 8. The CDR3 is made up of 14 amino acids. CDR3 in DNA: TGTGCCAGCAGCCCCACCAGGGGGTCGGATACGCAGTATTTT. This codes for CASSPTRGSDTQYF.

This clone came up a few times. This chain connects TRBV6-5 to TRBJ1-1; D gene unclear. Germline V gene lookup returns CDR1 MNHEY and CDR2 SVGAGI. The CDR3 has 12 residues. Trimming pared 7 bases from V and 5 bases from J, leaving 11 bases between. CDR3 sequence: CASTRGGTEAFF. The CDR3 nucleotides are TGTGCCAGCACTCGTGGAGGGACTGAAGCTTTCTTT.

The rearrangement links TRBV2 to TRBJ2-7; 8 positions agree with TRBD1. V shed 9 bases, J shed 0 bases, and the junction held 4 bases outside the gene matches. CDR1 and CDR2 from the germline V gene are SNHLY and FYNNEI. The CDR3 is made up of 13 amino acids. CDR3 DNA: TGTGCCAGTGGACAGGGCCTCTCCTACGAGCAGTACTTC. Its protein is CASGQGLSYEQYF.

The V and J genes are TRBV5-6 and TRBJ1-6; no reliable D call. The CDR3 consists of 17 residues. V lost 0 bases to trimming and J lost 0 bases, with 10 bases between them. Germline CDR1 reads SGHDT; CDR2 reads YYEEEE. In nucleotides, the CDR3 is TGTGCCAGCAGCTTGGTACAGACCCTCTCCTATAATTCACCCCTCCACTTT. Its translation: CASSLVQTLSYNSPLHF.

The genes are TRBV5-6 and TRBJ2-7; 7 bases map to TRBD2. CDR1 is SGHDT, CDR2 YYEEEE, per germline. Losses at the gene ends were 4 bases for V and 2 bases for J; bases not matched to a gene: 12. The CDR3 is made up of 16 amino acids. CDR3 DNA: TGTGCCAGCAGCACTGGGGGGGGTCACTTACCCTACGAGCAGTACTTC. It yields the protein CASSTGGGHLPYEQYF.

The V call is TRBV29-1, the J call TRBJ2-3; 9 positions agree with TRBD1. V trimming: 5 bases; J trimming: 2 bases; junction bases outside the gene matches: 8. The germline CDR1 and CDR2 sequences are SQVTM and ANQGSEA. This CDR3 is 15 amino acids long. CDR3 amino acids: CSVSGQGSSTDTQYF. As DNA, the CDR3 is TGCAGCGTTTCGGGACAGGGCAGTTCCACAGATACGCAGTATTTT.

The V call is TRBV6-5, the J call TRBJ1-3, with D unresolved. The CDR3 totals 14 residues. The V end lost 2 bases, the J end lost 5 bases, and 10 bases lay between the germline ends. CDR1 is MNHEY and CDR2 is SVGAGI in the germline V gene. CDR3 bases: TGTGCCAGCAGTTACCTTCAGGCCCGAAACACCATATATTTT. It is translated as CASSYLQARNTIYF.

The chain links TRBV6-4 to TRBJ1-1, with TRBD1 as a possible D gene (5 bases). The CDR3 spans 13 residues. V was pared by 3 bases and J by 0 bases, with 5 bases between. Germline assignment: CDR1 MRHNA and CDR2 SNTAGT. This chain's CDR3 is CASSEGLNTEAFF. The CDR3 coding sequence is TGTGCCAGCAGTGAGGGGCTGAACACTGAAGCTTTCTTT.

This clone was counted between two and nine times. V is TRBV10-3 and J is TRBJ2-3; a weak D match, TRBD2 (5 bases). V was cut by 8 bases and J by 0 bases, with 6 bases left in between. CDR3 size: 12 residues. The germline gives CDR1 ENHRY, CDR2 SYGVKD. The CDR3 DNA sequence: TGTGCCATCGGCGGGAGCACAGATACGCAGTATTTT. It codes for CAIGGSTDTQYF.

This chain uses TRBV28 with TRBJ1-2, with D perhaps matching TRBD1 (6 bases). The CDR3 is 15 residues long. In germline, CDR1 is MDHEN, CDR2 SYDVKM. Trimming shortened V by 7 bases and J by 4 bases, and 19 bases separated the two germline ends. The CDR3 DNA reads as TGTGCCAGCACCCCTGAGGGACACTCAAGCTATGGCTACACCTTC. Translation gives CASTPEGHSSYGYTF.